These 13 T cell receptor beta chains were sequenced from one sample in a study of blood T cell repertoires in COVID-19. Profiling relied on immunoSEQ multiplex PCR, and the TCRdb table lists in-frame clones only, not all of them. The data hold roughly 46,000 clones, with roughly four fifths observed a single time. The sequencing input was peripheral blood. These receptors were obtained from a man between 60 and 75 years old with active COVID-19.

The chain employs TRBV3-1 (or the pseudogene TRBV3-2) and TRBJ2-5; TRBD2 agrees at 13 bases. This CDR3 is 15 amino acids long. The V segment lost 6 bases and the J segment 3 bases; nucleotides outside the gene matches: 4. Germline CDR1 is LGHDT and CDR2 is YNNKEL (reference sequence). The CDR3 nucleotides read TGTGCCAGCAGAACACTAGCGGGGGGGGAAGAGACCCAGTACTTC. It yields the protein CASRTLAGGEETQYF.

The V call is TRBV4-3, the J call TRBJ1-1; maybe TRBD1 (5 bases). Germline CDR1 reads LGHNA; CDR2 reads YSLEER. V was pared by 1 base and J by 5 bases, with 17 bases between. The CDR3 is 16 amino acids. The CDR3 coding sequence is TGCGCCAGCAGCCAAGGGACACTTAAAAGAGGAACTGAAGCTTTCTTT. Translation gives CASSQGTLKRGTEAFF.

V is TRBV2 and J is TRBJ1-1, with a weak D call TRBD1 (6 bases). Germline CDR1 SNHLY, CDR2 FYNNEI. V gave up 2 bases and J gave up 5 bases, with 18 bases separating them. This CDR3 has 16 residues. Here the CDR3 reads CASSETIGGRRTEAFF. CDR3 DNA sequence: TGTGCCAGCAGTGAAACCATTGGGGGCCGGAGGACTGAAGCTTTCTTT. The full variable domain, its missing parts supplied by reference TRBV2 and TRBJ1-1, is EPEVTQTPSHQVTQMGQEVILRCVPISNHLYFYWYRQILGQKVEFLVSFYNNEISEKSEIFDDQFSVERPDGSNFTLKIRSTKLEDSAMYFCASSETIGGRRTEAFFGQGTRLTVV.

This chain joins TRBV24-1 and TRBJ2-3; 7 bases fit TRBD1. This CDR3 spans 17 amino acids. The ends lost 2 bases at V and 2 bases at J; junction bases unmatched: 9. The V gene's germline CDR1 is KGHDR and CDR2 SFDVKD. CDR3 sequence (DNA): TGTGCCACCAGTGATTCCGGACAGGTGGGGCACACAGATACGCAGTATTTT. It encodes CATSDSGQVGHTDTQYF.

The chain carries TRBV10-3 and TRBJ1-1; 7 bases agree with TRBD1. V lost 8 bases to trimming and J lost 4 bases; unmatched junction nucleotides: 7. Germline CDR1 ENHRY, CDR2 SYGVKD. The CDR3 covers 13 residues. The CDR3 DNA follows: TGTGCCATCGGCGGCAGGGGGATCACTGAAGCTTTCTTT. Its translation: CAIGGRGITEAFF.

The chain uses TRBV12-3 or TRBV12-4 and TRBJ2-7; the D gene is possibly TRBD1 (5 bases). This CDR3 contains 13 residues. The V end was cut by 0 bases, the J end by 3 bases, with 6 bases between. CDR3 in DNA: TGTGCCAGCAGTTTAGCGACAGACTACGAGCAGTACTTC. This encodes CASSLATDYEQYF.

The chain employs TRBV4-1 and TRBJ1-4; a possible D gene is TRBD1 (6 bases). The CDR3 extends over 15 amino acids. Between the trimmed V and J ends, which lost 2 bases and 8 bases, there was a span of 15 bases. Germline CDR1 reads MGHRA; CDR2 reads YSYEKL. DNA for the CDR3: TGCGCCAGCAGCCAAACAACAGGGCCCCACGAAAAACTGTTTTTT. This encodes CASSQTTGPHEKLFF.

Only one count was recorded for this clone. Written as DNA, the CDR3 is TGTGCCAGCAGCCGAAAACTAGCGGGAGGGCCGGACTCCTACGAGCAGTACTTC. Translating it yields CASSRKLAGGPDSYEQYF. The chain recombines TRBV4-2 with TRBJ2-7; 13 bases agree with TRBD2. In germline, CDR1 is LGHNA, CDR2 YNFKEQ. V shed 4 bases and J 0 bases; nucleotides not matched to a gene: 9. The CDR3 has 18 residues.

This chain uses TRBV6-5 with TRBJ2-7; 8 bases fit TRBD1. CDR3 length: 14 residues. Germline assignment: CDR1 MNHEY and CDR2 SVGAGI. J was trimmed by 0 bases and V by 5 bases; bases with no gene match: 3. DNA for the CDR3: TGTGCCAGCAGTAGGGACAGGAGCTCCTACGAGCAGTACTTC. Translated, it gives CASSRDRSSYEQYF.

The J gene is TRBJ1-2, the V gene TRBV6-9; TRBD1 is a possible D gene (6 bases). Trimming removed 8 bases from V and 5 bases from J, with 24 bases in between. This CDR3 has 16 residues. CDR1 MNHGY and CDR2 SVAAGI come from the germline V gene. The CDR3: CASGRDAGVLDYGYTF. The CDR3 DNA is TGTGCCAGCGGCCGGGACGCAGGGGTTTTGGATTATGGCTACACCTTC.

This rearrangement joins TRBV5-6 to TRBJ2-4; D is unresolved. Germline CDR1 reads SGHDT; CDR2 reads YYEEEE. Trimming removed 1 base at V and 0 bases at J, with 8 bases between. The CDR3 has 15 residues. CDR3: CASSLRSLAKNIQYF. The CDR3 DNA reads as TGTGCCAGCAGCTTGCGGTCCTTAGCCAAAAACATTCAGTACTTC.

The chain uses TRBV6-2 or TRBV6-3 and TRBJ1-5; 7 nucleotides match TRBD1. CDR1 and CDR2 (germline): MNHEY, SVGEGT. CDR3 size: 15 residues. Trimming took 0 bases from V and 11 from J; bases not matched to a gene: 10. CDR3 DNA sequence: TGTGCCAGCAGTTACTCGTCTACAGGGGCCCCGGCCCAGCATTTT. Translation: CASSYSSTGAPAQHF.

The rearrangement uses TRBV19 and TRBJ1-2; no firm D call. This CDR3 is built from 15 residues. With 3 bases removed from V and 2 bases from J, the gap between germline ends came to 13 bases. The germline gives CDR1 LNHDA, CDR2 SQIVND (reference sequence). The DNA of the CDR3 is TGTGCCAGTAGTATCGGAGTGAGGGCCAACTATGGCTACACCTTC. Protein product: CASSIGVRANYGYTF.